This T cell receptor beta chain was obtained from a study of cytomegalovirus exposure and HLA in healthy donors. General study points: Many donors shared some public TCRs, even though most TCR sequences were rare.

In the case of this clone: Antigen specificity is unknown.

CDR1 is SGHRS and CDR2 is YFSETQ in the germline V gene. V was pared by 0 bases and J by 6 bases, with 11 bases of the junction left unmatched. This CDR3 region has 16 residues. Produced via immunoSEQ multiplex PCR; TCRdb's table is partial and in-frame only. The table lists 100,000 to 150,000 clones, approximately 94% of them singletons. Sequencing was carried out using PBMCs. The receptor comes from a man aged 18 to 29 in good health and CMV-seronegative. The rearrangement links TRBV5-1 to TRBJ1-2; 7 bases agree with TRBD1. The CDR3 loop is CASSLGWQGQGDGYTF. CDR3 DNA sequence: TGCGCCAGCAGCTTGGGCTGGCAGGGGCAGGGGGATGGCTACACCTTC.